Listed below are T cell receptor beta chains from one sample, sequenced in a study of blood T cell repertoires in COVID-19. The repertoire was sequenced with immunoSEQ multiplex PCR; TCRdb's copy has only in-frame clones and lacks some. The data contain some 140,000 clones, 75% to 95% of them singletons. Sequences were obtained from peripheral blood. Receptors originate from a man over 45 with acute or convalescent COVID-19. The CDR3 runs from the conserved cysteine through the conserved F or W. D genes are given only for firm matches. Expanded clones get a size class; other rows say once, few or many, or leave the size out.

TRBJ2-7	.	TRBV27	TRBD2	CASTLEAGGPYEQYF	TGTGCCAGCACCCTGGAAGCGGGAGGGCCTTACGAGCAGTACTTC
TRBJ2-3	.	TRBV24-1	.	CATSESTGTGTDTQYF	TGTGCCACCAGTGAGAGCACCGGGACTGGCACAGATACGCAGTATTTT
TRBJ1-4	once	TRBV15	.	CASNPGSHEKLFF	TGTGCCTCAAACCCCGGGTCCCATGAAAAACTGTTTTTT
TRBJ2-7	.	TRBV10-3	.	CAISERDKSSYEQYF	TGTGCCATCAGTGAGCGGGACAAGAGCTCCTACGAGCAGTACTTC
TRBJ1-1	.	TRBV7-9	TRBD1	CASSTTGQPNTEAFF	TGTGCCAGCAGCACCACGGGACAGCCGAACACTGAAGCTTTCTTT
TRBJ1-1	.	TRBV27	TRBD1	CASNPQGAYTEAFF	TGTGCCAGCAATCCACAGGGGGCATACACTGAAGCTTTCTTT
TRBJ1-1	once	TRBV21-1	.	CASSKGETGPGDTEAFF	TGTGCCAGCAGCAAAGGGGAGACAGGCCCTGGGGACACTGAAGCTTTCTTT
TRBJ2-1	.	TRBV19	TRBD2	CASMKRGLGEQFF	TGTGCCAGTATGAAGCGGGGTCTGGGTGAGCAGTTCTTC
TRBJ1-1	.	TRBV6-6	TRBD1	CASRRQGITEAFF	TGTGCCAGCAGGAGACAGGGAATCACTGAAGCTTTCTTT
TRBJ2-3	.	TRBV10-3	TRBD1	CATGQGTDTQYF	TGTGCCACCGGACAGGGCACAGATACGCAGTATTTT
TRBJ1-5	.	TRBV5-4	TRBD1	CASSAGTGDQPQHF	TGTGCCAGCAGCGCCGGGACAGGGGATCAGCCCCAGCATTTT
TRBJ2-5	.	TRBV19	TRBD1	CASSQKQGIQETQYF	TGTGCCAGTAGTCAAAAACAGGGGATACAAGAGACCCAGTACTTC
TRBJ2-5	.	TRBV24-1	.	CATSELNNQAQYF	TGTGCCACCAGTGAGTTGAACAACCAGGCCCAGTACTTC
TRBJ2-5	.	TRBV4-2	.	CASSQDRSVLRETQYF	TGTGCCAGCAGCCAAGATCGCTCGGTGCTCCGGGAGACCCAGTACTTC
TRBJ2-5	.	TRBV10-3	.	CAISESLGRGEMETQYF	TGTGCCATCAGTGAGTCCCTAGGGAGGGGGGAGATGGAGACCCAGTACTTC
TRBJ2-5	.	TRBV9	.	CASSVRGQETQYF	TGTGCCAGCAGCGTTAGGGGCCAAGAGACCCAGTACTTC
TRBJ2-1	.	TRBV5-1	.	CASSFTTTEGGEQFF	TGCGCCAGCAGCTTTACCACTACGGAGGGTGGTGAGCAGTTCTTC
TRBJ2-1	.	TRBV5-1	TRBD2	CASSGLAGISYNEQFF	TGCGCCAGCAGCGGGCTAGCGGGAATTTCCTACAATGAGCAGTTCTTC
TRBJ1-5	.	TRBV7-2	TRBD1	CASSSQGEQPQHF	TGTGCCAGCAGCTCCCAGGGGGAACAGCCCCAGCATTTT
TRBJ1-1	once	TRBV28	.	CASSSSGEGDTEAFF	TGTGCCAGCAGTTCCTCCGGTGAGGGGGACACTGAAGCTTTCTTT
TRBJ1-5	.	TRBV6-1	.	CASSETDERPQHF	TGTGCCAGCAGTGAGACAGACGAGAGGCCCCAGCATTTT
TRBJ1-5	.	TRBV27	TRBD1	CASSALGTGRNQPQHF	TGTGCCAGCAGTGCATTAGGGACAGGAAGAAATCAGCCCCAGCATTTT
TRBJ1-1	.	TRBV30	.	CAWSVRRGQPRFGAFF	TGTGCCTGGAGTGTACGTCGAGGGCAGCCCCGGTTCGGAGCTTTCTTT
TRBJ2-5	.	TRBV5-1	TRBD2	CASSFSGSGSETQYF	TGCGCCAGCAGCTTTAGCGGGAGTGGGTCAGAGACCCAGTACTTC
TRBJ2-6	.	TRBV4-1	.	CASSQVGARANVLTF	TGCGCCAGCAGCCAAGTGGGGGCAAGGGCCAACGTCCTGACTTTC
TRBJ1-5	once	TRBV10-3	TRBD1	CATGQATTFSNQPQHF	TGTGCCACGGGACAGGCGACTACATTTAGCAATCAGCCCCAGCATTTT
TRBJ1-4	.	TRBV29-1	TRBD1	CSVEDRQGGEKLFF	TGCAGCGTTGAAGATCGACAGGGCGGAGAAAAACTGTTTTTT
TRBJ1-5	.	TRBV27	.	CASSFSGSNQPQHF	TGTGCCAGCAGTTTCTCGGGGAGCAATCAGCCCCAGCATTTT
TRBJ2-1	once	TRBV6-2/TRBV6-3	TRBD1	CASSYSGQAYNEQFF	TGTGCCAGCAGTTACTCGGGACAGGCCTACAATGAGCAGTTCTTC
TRBJ2-1	.	TRBV7-2	TRBD2	CASSTTSGGGEQFF	TGTGCCAGCAGCACCACTAGCGGAGGTGGTGAGCAGTTCTTC
TRBJ1-6	.	TRBV5-6	TRBD1	CASSQRTGPPYSPLHF	TGTGCCAGCAGCCAACGGACAGGGCCCCCATATTCACCCCTCCACTTT
TRBJ2-5	.	TRBV24-1	TRBD2	CATSDSTPGTSGGWQETQYF	TGTGCCACCAGTGACTCGACGCCGGGGACTAGCGGGGGATGGCAAGAGACCCAGTACTTC
TRBJ2-3	.	TRBV4-2	TRBD2	CASSHGTSGERTDTQYF	TGTGCCAGCAGCCATGGGACTAGCGGGGAACGCACAGATACGCAGTATTTT
TRBJ1-2	.	TRBV11-2	.	CASSSGPGDGYTF	TGTGCCAGCAGCTCCGGACCAGGGGATGGCTACACCTTC
TRBJ2-7	.	TRBV28	.	CASSLQGLEQYF	TGTGCCAGCAGTTTGCAGGGTCTCGAGCAGTACTTC
TRBJ2-3	.	TRBV15	TRBD2	CATTNRLAGGTDTQYF	TGTGCCACCACCAACCGTTTAGCGGGGGGCACAGATACGCAGTATTTT
TRBJ2-1	.	TRBV7-9	.	CASSLAIEASGYNEQFF	TGTGCCAGCAGCTTAGCCATAGAAGCTTCTGGTTACAATGAGCAGTTCTTC
TRBJ2-5	.	TRBV6-2/TRBV6-3	TRBD2	CASSYPRGREGRETQYF	TGTGCCAGCAGTTACCCGAGGGGTCGGGAGGGCCGAGAGACCCAGTACTTC
TRBJ1-2	.	TRBV28	.	CASSFLSDGYTF	TGTGCCAGCAGTTTCTTGTCGGATGGCTACACCTTC
TRBJ1-2	once	TRBV12-3/TRBV12-4	TRBD1	CASSLQQGAYTF	TGTGCCAGCAGTCTCCAACAGGGGGCATACACCTTC
TRBJ1-2	.	TRBV28	.	CASSPPGATGTLNYGYTF	TGTGCCAGCAGTCCACCCGGGGCCACAGGGACCCTTAACTATGGCTACACCTTC
TRBJ1-1	.	TRBV28	.	CASRPPEGENTEAFF	TGTGCCAGCAGACCACCCGAGGGCGAGAACACTGAAGCTTTCTTT
TRBJ1-1	.	TRBV18	TRBD1	CASSPDRADTEAFF	TGTGCCAGCTCACCGGACAGGGCCGACACTGAAGCTTTCTTT
TRBJ2-1	.	TRBV10-3	TRBD2	CAISPTSGSGNEQFF	TGTGCCATCAGTCCGACTAGCGGGAGTGGCAATGAGCAGTTCTTC
TRBJ1-2	.	TRBV7-2	TRBD1	CASSWAKAGGYGYTF	TGTGCCAGCAGCTGGGCAAAGGCAGGGGGCTATGGCTACACCTTC
TRBJ2-1	few	TRBV19	TRBD1	CASGQGGSDEQFF	TGTGCCAGCGGACAGGGGGGAAGTGATGAGCAGTTCTTC
TRBJ2-5	.	TRBV2	TRBD1	CASNTQGVGKTQYF	TGTGCCAGCAACACACAGGGGGTTGGAAAGACCCAGTACTTC
TRBJ2-7	few	TRBV6-5	TRBD1	CASRKDRGHEQYF	TGTGCCAGCAGAAAAGACAGGGGCCACGAGCAGTACTTC
TRBJ2-2	few	TRBV5-1	TRBD1	CASTQGDAGELFF	TGCGCCAGCACCCAGGGGGACGCCGGGGAGCTGTTTTTT
TRBJ2-7	.	TRBV29-1	TRBD2	CSARLAGTYEQYF	TGCAGCGCTAGACTAGCGGGAACCTACGAGCAGTACTTC
TRBJ2-3	once	TRBV10-3	TRBD2	CAISGLAGADTQYF	TGTGCCATCAGCGGACTAGCGGGAGCAGATACGCAGTATTTT
TRBJ1-4	.	TRBV28	TRBD1	CASTKTGAAEKLFF	TGTGCCAGCACCAAGACAGGGGCCGCTGAAAAACTGTTTTTT
TRBJ1-1	.	TRBV4-1	.	CASSQDPGGRTRNTEAFF	TGCGCCAGCAGCCAAGACCCCGGGGGGAGAACCAGGAACACTGAAGCTTTCTTT
TRBJ1-4	.	TRBV7-6	TRBD1	CASSLGQGAVEKLFF	TGTGCCAGCAGCTTAGGTCAGGGGGCTGTTGAAAAACTGTTTTTT
TRBJ2-2	.	TRBV4-1	TRBD2	CASSQVSGSATGELFF	TGCGCCAGCAGCCAAGTAAGCGGGAGTGCCACCGGGGAGCTGTTTTTT
TRBJ1-4	.	TRBV28	.	CASSLEQVWEKLFF	TGTGCCAGCAGCCTCGAACAGGTCTGGGAAAAACTGTTTTTT
TRBJ1-4	.	TRBV5-1	.	CASSLGQRGNEKLFF	TGCGCCAGCAGCTTGGGGCAGAGAGGGAATGAAAAACTGTTTTTT